This TCR beta chain derives from a study of T cell changes during pregnancy in multiple sclerosis. The CDR3 runs 15 residues. CDR1 and CDR2 from the germline V gene are SNHLY and FYNNEI. V was pared by 7 bases and J by 5 bases, with 10 bases of the junction left unmatched. Profiling relied on immunoSEQ multiplex PCR, and the TCRdb table lists in-frame clones only, not all of them. The sample consists of tens of thousands of clones, approximately 94% of them appearing once. The sequence was collected from a female donor with multiple sclerosis, enrolled in a pregnancy study. Sequences were derived from CD4+ T cells from peripheral blood mononuclear cells, sampled before pregnancy. The chain recombines TRBV2 with TRBJ2-5; 10 nucleotides align to TRBD2. The DNA for the CDR3 is TGTGCCAGCACCCCAAGCGGGAGGGGGTCGGAGACCCAGTACTTC. Its protein product is CASTPSGRGSETQYF.